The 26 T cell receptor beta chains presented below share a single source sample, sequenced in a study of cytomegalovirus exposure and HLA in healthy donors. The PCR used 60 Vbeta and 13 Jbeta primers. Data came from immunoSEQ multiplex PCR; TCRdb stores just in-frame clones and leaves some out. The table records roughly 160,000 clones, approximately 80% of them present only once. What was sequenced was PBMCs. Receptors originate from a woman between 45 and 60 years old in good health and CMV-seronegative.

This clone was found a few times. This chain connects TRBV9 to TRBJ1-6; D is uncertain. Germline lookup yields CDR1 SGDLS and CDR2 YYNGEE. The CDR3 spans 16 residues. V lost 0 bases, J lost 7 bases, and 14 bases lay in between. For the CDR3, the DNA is TGTGCCAGCAGCGTAGATGGCTTTCCAATGAATTCACCCCTCCACTTT. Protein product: CASSVDGFPMNSPLHF.

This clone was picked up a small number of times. CDR3 region: CASGYSGVPYNEQFF. The CDR3 DNA reads as TGTGCCAGCGGTTATTCAGGGGTCCCCTACAATGAGCAGTTCTTC. This chain connects TRBV18 to TRBJ2-1, with D perhaps TRBD1 (6 bases). The CDR3 has 15 amino acids. Germline assignment: CDR1 KGHSH and CDR2 LQKENI. The V end was cut by 8 bases, the J end by 2 bases, with 16 bases between.

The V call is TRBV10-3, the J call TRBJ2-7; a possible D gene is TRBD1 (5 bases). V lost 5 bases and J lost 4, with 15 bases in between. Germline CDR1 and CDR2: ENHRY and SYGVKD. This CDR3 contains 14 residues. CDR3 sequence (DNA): TGTGCCATCAGTATAAACCCGACAGCATACGAGCAGTACTTC. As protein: CAISINPTAYEQYF.

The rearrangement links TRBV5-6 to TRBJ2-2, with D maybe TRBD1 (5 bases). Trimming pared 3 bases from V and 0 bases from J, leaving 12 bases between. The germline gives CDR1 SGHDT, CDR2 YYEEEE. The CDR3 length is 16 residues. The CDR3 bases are TGTGCCAGCAGCTACGTAGGGGCGACGAACACCGGGGAGCTGTTTTTT. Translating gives CASSYVGATNTGELFF.

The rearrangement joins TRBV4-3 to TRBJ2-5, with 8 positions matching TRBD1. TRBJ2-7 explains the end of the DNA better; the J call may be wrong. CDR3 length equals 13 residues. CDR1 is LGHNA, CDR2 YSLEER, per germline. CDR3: CASSPDRGHEQYF. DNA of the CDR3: TGCGCCAGCAGCCCCGACAGGGGCCACGAGCAGTACTTC.

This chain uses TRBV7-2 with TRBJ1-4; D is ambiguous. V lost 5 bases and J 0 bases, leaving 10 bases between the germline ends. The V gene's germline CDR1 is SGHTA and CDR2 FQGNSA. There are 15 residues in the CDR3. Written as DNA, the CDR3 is TGTGCCAGCAGCCCGCAAACTGCAACTAATGAAAAACTGTTTTTT. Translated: CASSPQTATNEKLFF.

The CDR3 DNA sequence: TGCGCCAGCAGCCAAGTTCTAGCGGGAGCTTACAATGAGCAGTTCTTC. The encoded protein is CASSQVLAGAYNEQFF. The V call is TRBV4-3, the J call TRBJ2-1; 10 bases agree with TRBD2. V was clipped by 1 base and J by 4 bases; unmatched bases: 4. CDR3 length: 16 amino acids. Per germline, CDR1 LGHNA and CDR2 YSLEER.

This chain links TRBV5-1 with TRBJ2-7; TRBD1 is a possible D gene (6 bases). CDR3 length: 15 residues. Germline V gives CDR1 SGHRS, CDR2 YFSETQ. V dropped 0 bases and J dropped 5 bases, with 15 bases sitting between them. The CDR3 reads CASSLAGQGSNEQYF. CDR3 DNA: TGCGCCAGCAGCTTGGCCGGGCAGGGGTCCAACGAGCAGTACTTC.

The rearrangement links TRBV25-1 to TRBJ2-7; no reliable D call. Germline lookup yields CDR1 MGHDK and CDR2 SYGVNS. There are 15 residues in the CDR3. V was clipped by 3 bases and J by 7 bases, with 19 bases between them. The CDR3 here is CASSDPSSTNGEQYF. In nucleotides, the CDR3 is TGTGCCAGCAGTGACCCCTCTTCTACTAACGGGGAGCAGTACTTC.

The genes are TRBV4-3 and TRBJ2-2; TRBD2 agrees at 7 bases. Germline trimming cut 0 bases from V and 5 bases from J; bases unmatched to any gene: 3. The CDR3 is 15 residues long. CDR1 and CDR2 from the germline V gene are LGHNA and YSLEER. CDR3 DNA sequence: TGCGCCAGCAGCCAAGATCCTAGCGGAACCGGGGAGCTGTTTTTT. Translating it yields CASSQDPSGTGELFF.

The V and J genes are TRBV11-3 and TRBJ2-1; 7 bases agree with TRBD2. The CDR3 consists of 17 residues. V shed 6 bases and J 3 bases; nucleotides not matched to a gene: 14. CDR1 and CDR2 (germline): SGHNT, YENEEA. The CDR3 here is CASSPGLSRDYYNEQFF. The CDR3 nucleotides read TGTGCCAGCAGTCCTGGACTCTCAAGGGACTACTACAATGAGCAGTTCTTC.

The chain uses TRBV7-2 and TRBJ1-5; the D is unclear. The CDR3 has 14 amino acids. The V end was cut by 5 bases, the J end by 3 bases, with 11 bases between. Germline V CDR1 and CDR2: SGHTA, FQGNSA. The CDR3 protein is CASSPHSDNQPQHF. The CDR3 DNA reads TGTGCCAGCAGCCCGCACAGTGACAATCAGCCCCAGCATTTT.

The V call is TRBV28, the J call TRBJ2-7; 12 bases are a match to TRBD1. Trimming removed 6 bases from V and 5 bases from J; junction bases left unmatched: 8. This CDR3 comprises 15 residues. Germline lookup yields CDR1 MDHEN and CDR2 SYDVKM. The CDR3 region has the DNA TGTGCCAGCAGAACCTTGGGACAGGGGGCTAACGAGCAGTACTTC. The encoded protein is CASRTLGQGANEQYF.

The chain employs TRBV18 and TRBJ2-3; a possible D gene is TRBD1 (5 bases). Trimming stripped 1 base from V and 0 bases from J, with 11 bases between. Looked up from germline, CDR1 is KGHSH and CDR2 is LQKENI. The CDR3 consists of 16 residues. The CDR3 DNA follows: TGTGCCAGCTCACCACAGGGGTCTTTAAGCACAGATACGCAGTATTTT. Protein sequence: CASSPQGSLSTDTQYF.

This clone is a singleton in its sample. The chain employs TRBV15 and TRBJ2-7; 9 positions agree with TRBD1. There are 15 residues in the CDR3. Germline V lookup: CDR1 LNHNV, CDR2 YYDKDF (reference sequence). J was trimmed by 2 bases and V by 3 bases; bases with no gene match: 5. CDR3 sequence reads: CATSRDRGRTYEQYF. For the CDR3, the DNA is TGTGCCACCAGCAGGGACAGGGGTCGGACCTACGAGCAGTACTTC.

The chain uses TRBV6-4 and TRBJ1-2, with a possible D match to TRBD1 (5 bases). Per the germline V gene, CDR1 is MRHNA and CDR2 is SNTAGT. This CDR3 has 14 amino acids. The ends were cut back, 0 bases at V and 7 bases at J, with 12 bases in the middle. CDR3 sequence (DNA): TGTGCCAGCAGTGACTCACGGGGGAGAGGTGGCTACACCTTC. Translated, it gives CASSDSRGRGGYTF.

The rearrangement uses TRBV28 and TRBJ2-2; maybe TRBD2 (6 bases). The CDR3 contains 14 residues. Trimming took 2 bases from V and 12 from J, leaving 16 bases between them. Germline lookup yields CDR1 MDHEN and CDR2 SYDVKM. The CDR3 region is CASSLGGTRFQLFF. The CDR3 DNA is TGTGCCAGCAGTTTAGGGGGGACGAGATTTCAGCTGTTTTTT.

The CDR3 reads CASSPRSGRGADTQYF. The CDR3 bases are TGTGCCAGCAGCCCTCGTAGCGGGAGGGGGGCAGATACGCAGTATTTT. J is TRBJ2-3 and V is TRBV5-4, with 11 bases matching TRBD2. Germline CDR1 SGHNT, CDR2 YYREEE (reference sequence). Trimming took 4 bases from V and 4 from J; bases not matched to a gene: 8. This CDR3 has 16 residues.

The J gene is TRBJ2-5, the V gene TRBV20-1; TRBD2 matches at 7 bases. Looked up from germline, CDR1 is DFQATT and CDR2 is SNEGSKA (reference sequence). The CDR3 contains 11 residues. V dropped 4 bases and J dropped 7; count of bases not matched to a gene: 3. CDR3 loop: CSATERGTQYF. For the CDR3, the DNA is TGCAGTGCTACTGAGCGGGGGACCCAGTACTTC.

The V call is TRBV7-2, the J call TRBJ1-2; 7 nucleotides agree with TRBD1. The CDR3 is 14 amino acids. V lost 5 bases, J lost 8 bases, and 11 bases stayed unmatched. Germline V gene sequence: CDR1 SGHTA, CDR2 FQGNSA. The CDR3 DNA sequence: TGTGCCAGCAGCAGCCGACAGGGACTGGGGGGCTACACCTTC. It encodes CASSSRQGLGGYTF.

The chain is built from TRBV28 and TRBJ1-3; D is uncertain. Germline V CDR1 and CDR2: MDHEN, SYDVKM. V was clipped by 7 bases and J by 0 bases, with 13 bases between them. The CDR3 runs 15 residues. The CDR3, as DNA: TGTGCCAGCACCCTGAGGAGGCCCTCTGGAAACACCATATATTTT. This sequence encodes CASTLRRPSGNTIYF. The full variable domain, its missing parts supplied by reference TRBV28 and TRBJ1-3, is DVKVTQSSRYLVKRTGEKVFLECVQDMDHENMFWYRQDPGLGLRLIYFSYDVKMKEKGDIPEGYSVSREKKERFSLILESASTNQTSMYLCASTLRRPSGNTIYFGEGSWLTVV.

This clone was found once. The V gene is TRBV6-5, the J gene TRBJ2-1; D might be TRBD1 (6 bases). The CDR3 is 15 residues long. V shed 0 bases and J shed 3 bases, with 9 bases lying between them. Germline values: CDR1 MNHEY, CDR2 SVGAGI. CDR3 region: CASSYSVGGYNEQFF. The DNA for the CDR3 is TGTGCCAGCAGTTACTCGGTAGGGGGCTACAATGAGCAGTTCTTC.

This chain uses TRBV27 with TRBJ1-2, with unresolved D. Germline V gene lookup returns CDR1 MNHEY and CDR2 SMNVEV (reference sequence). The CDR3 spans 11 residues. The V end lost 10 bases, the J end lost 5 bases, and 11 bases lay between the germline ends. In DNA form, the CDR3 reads TGTGCCATTCTCGGGGAGTATGGCTACACCTTC. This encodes CAILGEYGYTF.

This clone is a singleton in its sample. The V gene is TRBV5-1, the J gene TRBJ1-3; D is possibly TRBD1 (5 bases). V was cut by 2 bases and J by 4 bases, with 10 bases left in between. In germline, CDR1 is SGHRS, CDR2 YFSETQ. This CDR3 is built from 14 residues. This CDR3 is CASSFGGGGNTIYF. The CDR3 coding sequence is TGCGCCAGCAGCTTCGGGGGTGGGGGAAACACCATATATTTT.

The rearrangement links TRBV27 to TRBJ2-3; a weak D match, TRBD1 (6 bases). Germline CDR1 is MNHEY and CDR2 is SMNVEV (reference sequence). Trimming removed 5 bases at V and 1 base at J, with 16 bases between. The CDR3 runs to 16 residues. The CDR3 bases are TGTGCCAGCAGTATTACAGACAGGTCCCGCACAGATACGCAGTATTTT. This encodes CASSITDRSRTDTQYF.

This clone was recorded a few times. The CDR3 protein is CASSLIRGVSGGEQYF. CDR3 bases: TGTGCCAGCAGCTTAATCCGCGGGGTTTCGGGGGGCGAGCAGTACTTC. The gene calls are TRBV11-2 and TRBJ2-7; 7 bases map to TRBD2. This CDR3 comprises 16 residues. Germline-derived CDR1 and CDR2 are SGHAT and FQNNGV. V was clipped by 2 bases and J by 6 bases; unmatched bases: 13.